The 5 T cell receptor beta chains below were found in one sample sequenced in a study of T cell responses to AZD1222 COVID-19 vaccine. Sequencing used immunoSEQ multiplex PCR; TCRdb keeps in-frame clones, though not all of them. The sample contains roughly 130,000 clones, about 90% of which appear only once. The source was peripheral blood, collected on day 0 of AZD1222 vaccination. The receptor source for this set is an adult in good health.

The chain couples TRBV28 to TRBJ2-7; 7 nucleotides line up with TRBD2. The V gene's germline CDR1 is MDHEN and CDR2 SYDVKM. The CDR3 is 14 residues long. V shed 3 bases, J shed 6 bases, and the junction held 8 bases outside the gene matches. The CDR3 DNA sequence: TGTGCCAGCAGTTTCAGGGCTCGGGAGGCCGAGCAGTACTTC. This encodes CASSFRAREAEQYF.

CDR3 in amino acids: CASSQKQGWNQPQHF. The CDR3, as DNA: TGTGCCAGCAGCCAAAAACAGGGCTGGAATCAGCCCCAGCATTTT. J is TRBJ1-5 and V is TRBV6-5; TRBD1 might be the D (6 bases). V lost 6 bases to trimming and J lost 4 bases, with 16 bases between them. Germline V lookup: CDR1 MNHEY, CDR2 SVGAGI. CDR3 length equals 15 residues.

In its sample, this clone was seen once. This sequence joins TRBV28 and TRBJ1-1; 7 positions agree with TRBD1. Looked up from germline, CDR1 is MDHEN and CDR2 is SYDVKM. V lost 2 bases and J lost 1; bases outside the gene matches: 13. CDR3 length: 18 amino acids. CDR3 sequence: CASSLGGLRGRWNTEAFF. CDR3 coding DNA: TGTGCCAGCAGTTTAGGGGGTCTTAGGGGGCGATGGAACACTGAAGCTTTCTTT.

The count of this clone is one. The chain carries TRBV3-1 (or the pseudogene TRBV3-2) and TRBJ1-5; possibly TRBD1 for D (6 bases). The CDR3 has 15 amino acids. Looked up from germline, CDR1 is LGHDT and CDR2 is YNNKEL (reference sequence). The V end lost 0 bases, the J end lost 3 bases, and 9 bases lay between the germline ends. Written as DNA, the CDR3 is TGTGCCAGCAGCCAAGAAACAGGGTACAATCAGCCCCAGCATTTT. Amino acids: CASSQETGYNQPQHF.

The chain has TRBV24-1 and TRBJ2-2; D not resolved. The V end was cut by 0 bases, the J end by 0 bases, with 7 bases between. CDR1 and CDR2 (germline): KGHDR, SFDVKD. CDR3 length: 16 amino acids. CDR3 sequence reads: CATSDLKAANTGELFF. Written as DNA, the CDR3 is TGTGCCACCAGTGATTTGAAGGCCGCGAACACCGGGGAGCTGTTTTTT.